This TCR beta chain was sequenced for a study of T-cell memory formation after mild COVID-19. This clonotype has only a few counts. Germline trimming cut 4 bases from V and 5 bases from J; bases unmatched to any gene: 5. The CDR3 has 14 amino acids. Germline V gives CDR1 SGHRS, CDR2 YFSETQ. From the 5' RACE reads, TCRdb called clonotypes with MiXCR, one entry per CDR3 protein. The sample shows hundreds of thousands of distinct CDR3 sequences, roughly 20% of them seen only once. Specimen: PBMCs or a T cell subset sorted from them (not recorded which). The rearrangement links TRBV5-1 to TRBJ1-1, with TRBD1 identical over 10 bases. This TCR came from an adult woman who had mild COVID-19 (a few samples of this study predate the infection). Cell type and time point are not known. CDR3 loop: CASSQTGGLTEAFF. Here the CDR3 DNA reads TGCGCCAGCAGCCAGACAGGGGGCTTGACTGAAGCTTTCTTT.